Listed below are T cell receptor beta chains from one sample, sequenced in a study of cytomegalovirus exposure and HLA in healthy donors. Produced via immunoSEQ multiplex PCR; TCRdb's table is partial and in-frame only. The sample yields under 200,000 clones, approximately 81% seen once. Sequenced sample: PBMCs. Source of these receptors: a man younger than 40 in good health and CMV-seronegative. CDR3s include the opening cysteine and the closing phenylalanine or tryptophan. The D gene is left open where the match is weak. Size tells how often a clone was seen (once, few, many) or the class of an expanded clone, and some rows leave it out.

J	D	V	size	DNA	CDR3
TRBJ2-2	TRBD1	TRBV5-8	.	TGTGCCAGCAGCCCTGGGACAGGGGTGACCGGGGAGCTGTTTTTT	CASSPGTGVTGELFF
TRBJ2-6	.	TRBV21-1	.	TGTGCCAGCAGCAAACGGTCTGGGGCCAACGTCCCGACTTTC	CASSKRSGANVPTF
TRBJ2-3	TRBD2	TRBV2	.	TGTGCCAGCAGCCCTTCCCCTAGCGGGTTCACAGATACGCAGTATTTT	CASSPSPSGFTDTQYF
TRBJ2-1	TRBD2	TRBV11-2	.	TGTGCCAGCAGCTTACTAGCGGGGGGAAACAATGAGCAGTTCTTC	CASSLLAGGNNEQFF
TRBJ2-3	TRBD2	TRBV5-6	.	TGTGCCAGCAGCTCAGCGGGGGAGACAGATACGCAGTATTTT	CASSSAGETDTQYF
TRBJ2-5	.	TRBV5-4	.	TGTGCCAGCAGCTCGCTAGCGCCTAGAGAGACCCAGTACTTC	CASSSLAPRETQYF
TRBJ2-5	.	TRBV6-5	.	TGTGCCACCGCGAAACAAGAGACCCAGTACTTC	CATAKQETQYF
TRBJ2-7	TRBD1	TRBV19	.	TGTGCCACCATGGACAGGGAGGCCTACGAGCAGTACTTC	CATMDREAYEQYF
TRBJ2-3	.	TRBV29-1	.	TGCAGCGTTGAATCTGGGTCGGGGTCCGATACGCAGTATTTT	CSVESGSGSDTQYF
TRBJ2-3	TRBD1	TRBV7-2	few	TGTGCCAGCTTGATATGGACAGGGTACTGGGCAGATACGCAGTATTTT	CASLIWTGYWADTQYF
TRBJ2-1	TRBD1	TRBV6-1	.	TGTGCCAGCAGTGTCCGACAGGGCGGTTTCGGCAATGAGCAGTTCTTC	CASSVRQGGFGNEQFF
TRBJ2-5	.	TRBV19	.	TGTGCCAGTAGTAGGGCACAGAAAGAGACCCAGTACTTC	CASSRAQKETQYF
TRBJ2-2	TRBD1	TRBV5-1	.	TGCGCCAGCAGCTTGGTCCGCGGGACAGGGGTGACCGGGGAGCTGTTTTTT	CASSLVRGTGVTGELFF
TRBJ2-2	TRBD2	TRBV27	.	TGTGCCAGCAGTTTATCGGGACTAGCGGGAGTATGGCGGGGAGCTGTTTTT	CASSLSGLAGVWRGAVF
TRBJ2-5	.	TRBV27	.	TGTGCCAGCAGTACCTTAGCGGACGGTACCCTAGGTACCCAGTACTTC	CASSTLADGTLGTQYF
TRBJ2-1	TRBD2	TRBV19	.	TGTGCCAGTAGTACTAGCGGGGTCAACAATGAGCAGTTCTTC	CASSTSGVNNEQFF
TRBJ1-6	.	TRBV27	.	TGTGCCAGCAGTAACAGGGACGGTAATTCACCCCTCCACTTT	CASSNRDGNSPLHF
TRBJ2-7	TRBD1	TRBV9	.	TGTGCCAGCAGCCTAGGGACAGGGGGCAGCTCCTACGAGCAGTACTTC	CASSLGTGGSSYEQYF
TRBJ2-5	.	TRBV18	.	TGTGCCAGCTCACCACCGAGAGAGACCCAGTACTTC	CASSPPRETQYF
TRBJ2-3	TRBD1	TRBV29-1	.	TGCAGCGTTGACACAGGGGGCCCGGATACGCAGTATTTT	CSVDTGGPDTQYF
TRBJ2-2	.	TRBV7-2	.	TGTGCCAGCAGCCCCCCGGGACTTTTCACCGGGGAGCTGTTTTTT	CASSPPGLFTGELFF
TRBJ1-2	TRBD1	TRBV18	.	TGTGCCAGCTCACCAGGCGGGACAGTTAGTTTCGGTGGCTACACCTTC	CASSPGGTVSFGGYTF
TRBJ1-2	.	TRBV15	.	TGTGCCACCAGCCCTAGGGAGTTCTTAGGCTACACCTTC	CATSPREFLGYTF
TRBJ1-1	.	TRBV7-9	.	TGTGCCAGCAGCTTGGGACAGAACACTGAAGCTTTCTTT	CASSLGQNTEAFF
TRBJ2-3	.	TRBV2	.	TGTGCCAGCAGTGTACTTCGCACAGATACGCAGTATTTT	CASSVLRTDTQYF
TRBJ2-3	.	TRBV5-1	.	TGCGCCAGCAGCTTGGTCTCGGATACGCAGTATTTT	CASSLVSDTQYF
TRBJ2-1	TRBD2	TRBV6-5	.	TGTGCCAGCTCGGGACTAGCGGGATTTGAGCAGTTCTTC	CASSGLAGFEQFF
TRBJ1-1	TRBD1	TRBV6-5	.	TGTGCCAGCAGTTACTCGGGGACAGAAATGAACACTGAAGCTTTCTTT	CASSYSGTEMNTEAFF
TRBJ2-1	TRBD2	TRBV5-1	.	TGCGCCAGCAGCGTACTGACTAGCGGAGCCTACAATGAGCAGTTCTTC	CASSVLTSGAYNEQFF
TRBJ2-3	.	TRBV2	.	TGTGCCAGCAGTGCGGGGGGCGGCACAGATACGCAGTATTTT	CASSAGGGTDTQYF
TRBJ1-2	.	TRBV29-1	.	TGCAGCGACAGACGGAACATTAACTATGGCTACACCTTC	CSDRRNINYGYTF
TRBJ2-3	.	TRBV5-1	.	TGCGCCAGCAGCCAATCGACAGGCACAGATACGCAGTATTTT	CASSQSTGTDTQYF
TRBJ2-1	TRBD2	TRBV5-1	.	TGCGCCAGCAGCTTGGGAAGTGCGGGGGGGCATTATGAGCAGTTCTTC	CASSLGSAGGHYEQFF